These 29 T cell receptor beta chains originate from one sample sequenced in a study of spatial heterogeneity in lung cancer. Using its own MiXCR run on the 5' RACE reads, TCRdb lists one record per CDR3 protein. The sample lists about 38,000 distinct CDR3 sequences; roughly 8% were seen once. Sample time point: sample taken at primary tumor resection. Sequenced material: PBMCs, taken at surgery. These receptors originate from a male donor with early-stage non-small cell lung cancer.

At least ten counts were recorded for this clonotype. V and J are TRBV4-1 and TRBJ2-3; the D is unclear. The germline V gene has CDR1 MGHRA and CDR2 YSYEKL. The CDR3 runs to 14 residues. Between the trimmed V and J ends, which lost 2 bases and 0 bases, there was a span of 6 bases. CDR3 nucleotides: TGCGCCAGCAGCCAACAACCTAGCACAGATACGCAGTATTTT. This translates into CASSQQPSTDTQYF.

The gene calls are TRBV19 and TRBJ2-2, with 8 bases matching TRBD2. This CDR3 is built from 15 residues. Germline V gene data show CDR1 as LNHDA and CDR2 as SQIVND (reference sequence). Trimming cost V 7 bases and J 0 bases; bases outside gene matches: 4. CDR3 protein: CASIVTSANTGELFF. CDR3 nucleotide sequence: TGTGCCAGTATCGTGACTAGCGCGAACACCGGGGAGCTGTTTTTT.

This clonotype turned up a few times. The chain employs TRBV20-1 and TRBJ2-7; TRBD1 matches at 10 bases. Germline V gene data show CDR1 as DFQATT and CDR2 as SNEGSKA (reference sequence). Losses at the gene ends were 3 bases for V and 4 bases for J; bases not matched to a gene: 3. The CDR3 totals 13 residues. Here the CDR3 DNA reads TGCAGTGCTAGGGGACAGGGGAGATACGAGCAGTACGTC. Translation gives CSARGQGRYEQYV.

This clonotype was detected a few times. The gene calls are TRBV7-9 and TRBJ2-3; a possible D gene is TRBD1 (6 bases). Trimming shortened V by 1 base and J by 0 bases, and 17 bases separated the two germline ends. The CDR3 runs to 18 residues. Germline CDR1 and CDR2: SEHNR and FQNEAQ (reference sequence). CDR3 coding DNA: TGTGCCAGCAGCTTAGGGGCGAGGACAGCCACGAGCACAGATACGCAGTATTTT. Translating it yields CASSLGARTATSTDTQYF.

This chain joins TRBV15 and TRBJ2-2, with a weak D call TRBD1 (5 bases). Trimming shortened V by 5 bases and J by 0 bases, and 10 bases separated the two germline ends. The CDR3 covers 15 residues. Germline lookup yields CDR1 LNHNV and CDR2 YYDKDF (reference sequence). The DNA for the CDR3 is TGTGCCACCAGCCGACAGATAACGAACACCGGGGAGCTGTTTTTT. It is translated as CATSRQITNTGELFF.

The rearrangement links TRBV6-5 to TRBJ1-2; D may be TRBD1 (6 bases). CDR1 MNHEY and CDR2 SVGAGI come from the germline V gene. This CDR3 contains 13 residues. Trimming took 6 bases from V and 6 from J, leaving 14 bases between them. CDR3 DNA sequence: TGTGCCAGCAGGCCGCAGGGGCGCGATGGCTACACCTTC. It yields the protein CASRPQGRDGYTF.

The table lists this clonotype with many counts. The chain joins TRBV10-3 to TRBJ1-5; 9 nucleotides line up with TRBD1. There are 16 residues in the CDR3. The junction had 11 bases not matched to a gene; V was cut back by 4 bases and J by 7 bases. Germline V gives CDR1 ENHRY, CDR2 SYGVKD. Here the CDR3 DNA reads TGTGCCATCAGTGGCGGACAGGGGACGGGTAGCCAGCCCCAGCATTTT. Its translation: CAISGGQGTGSQPQHF.

The chain is built from TRBV6-2 or TRBV6-3 and TRBJ2-5, with 9 bases fitting TRBD1. Trimming cost V 6 bases and J 4 bases; bases outside gene matches: 3. The germline gives CDR1 MNHEY, CDR2 SVGEGT. The CDR3 runs to 13 residues. The CDR3 DNA is TGTGCCAGCAGGACAGGGGGAGGAGAGACCCAGTACTTC. Amino acids: CASRTGGGETQYF.

Many counts were recorded for this clonotype. The chain employs TRBV12-3 or TRBV12-4 and TRBJ2-1; a possible D gene is TRBD2 (5 bases). The ends were cut back, 6 bases at V and 7 bases at J, with 16 bases in the middle. The CDR3 has 14 residues. CDR3 nucleotide sequence: TGTGCCAGCAGACCGGGATTCGGTTTGAATGAGCAGTTCTTC. Its translation is CASRPGFGLNEQFF.

Only a few counts were recorded for this clonotype. The rearrangement joins TRBV5-1 to TRBJ1-1; tentatively, D is TRBD1 (5 bases). CDR1 SGHRS and CDR2 YFSETQ come from the germline V gene. This CDR3 is 15 amino acids long. V lost 4 bases and J 2 bases, leaving 15 bases between the germline ends. In nucleotides, the CDR3 is TGCGCCAGCAGCGATGGCGTACAGGCAAACACTGAAGCTTTCTTT. Residues: CASSDGVQANTEAFF.

This chain uses TRBV11-3 with TRBJ2-1; perhaps TRBD1 as D (5 bases). V dropped 3 bases and J dropped 5 bases, with 14 bases sitting between them. CDR1 is SGHNT and CDR2 is YENEEA in the germline V gene. The CDR3 extends over 15 amino acids. DNA of the CDR3: TGTGCCAGCAGCTTGACAGAATTACTAAACAATGAGCAGTTCTTC. It encodes CASSLTELLNNEQFF.

This clonotype was counted ten times or more. The rearrangement links TRBV19 to TRBJ1-5; no firm D call. The V and J ends lost 3 bases and 0 bases respectively, with 18 bases between them. The CDR3 sequence is 18 residues long. Germline values: CDR1 LNHDA, CDR2 SQIVND (reference sequence). This CDR3 reads CASSMAPLVGNSNQPQHF. The CDR3 DNA follows: TGTGCCAGTAGTATGGCCCCGTTAGTAGGGAATAGCAATCAGCCCCAGCATTTT.

This clonotype was detected many times. The chain couples TRBV29-1 to TRBJ2-3, with TRBD2 matching 10 bases. The CDR3 is 12 residues long. Germline V gene lookup returns CDR1 SQVTM and CDR2 ANQGSEA. The DNA of the CDR3 is TGCAACGTAGCGGGGGGCAGGGATACGCAGTATTTT. Translating gives CNVAGGRDTQYF.

In DNA form, the CDR3 reads TGTGCCAGCAGCCCGGGGTCACAGGGCGGGGAGCTGTTTTTT. Translated: CASSPGSQGGELFF. This chain joins TRBV6-5 and TRBJ2-2; a possible D gene is TRBD1 (6 bases). The CDR3 totals 14 residues. Germline-derived CDR1 and CDR2 are MNHEY and SVGAGI. V was pared by 6 bases and J by 7 bases, with 15 bases between.

This clonotype was found many times. The chain employs TRBV2 and TRBJ2-2; 10 nucleotides match TRBD2. V was pared by 2 bases and J by 2 bases, with 5 bases of the junction left unmatched. CDR1 and CDR2 (germline): SNHLY, FYNNEI. The CDR3 totals 17 residues. This CDR3 reads CASSESSGGPNTGELFF. The CDR3 nucleotides are TGTGCCAGCAGTGAAAGTAGCGGGGGGCCTAACACCGGGGAGCTGTTTTTT.

This clonotype was recorded at least ten times. This chain links TRBV29-1 with TRBJ2-3; D gene ambiguous. Per the germline V gene, CDR1 is SQVTM and CDR2 is ANQGSEA. V lost 2 bases and J lost 4, with 10 bases in between. The CDR3 runs to 13 residues. CDR3: CSVEKIAPDTQYF. For the CDR3, the DNA is TGCAGCGTTGAAAAGATAGCTCCAGATACGCAGTATTTT.

This clonotype appeared many times. The chain carries TRBV7-2 and TRBJ2-6; TRBD2 is a possible D gene (6 bases). Germline-derived CDR1 and CDR2 are SGHTA and FQGNSA. This CDR3 spans 17 amino acids. V shed 5 bases and J shed 2 bases, with 16 bases lying between them. The CDR3 region is CASSPRDFKAGANVLTF. The CDR3 DNA is TGTGCCAGCAGCCCGCGGGACTTCAAAGCTGGGGCCAACGTCCTGACTTTC.

The sample holds many counts of this clonotype. The V and J genes are TRBV20-1 and TRBJ2-5, with 8 bases identical to TRBD2. The CDR3 spans 15 residues. The germline V gene has CDR1 DFQATT and CDR2 SNEGSKA (reference sequence). The junction had 10 bases not matched to a gene; V was cut back by 7 bases and J by 0 bases. The CDR3 sequence is CSGEGSGVNQETQYF. The CDR3 nucleotides read TGCAGTGGGGAAGGTAGCGGGGTAAACCAAGAGACCCAGTACTTC.

The table lists this clonotype with many counts. The rearrangement joins TRBV29-1 to TRBJ2-7, with a tentative D call TRBD1 (5 bases). There are 13 residues in the CDR3. Trimming pared 4 bases from V and 5 bases from J, leaving 15 bases between. Germline V gene sequence: CDR1 SQVTM, CDR2 ANQGSEA. This CDR3 is CSVAFGQKDEQYV. The CDR3 nucleotides are TGCAGCGTTGCCTTCGGACAAAAGGACGAGCAGTACGTC.

This rearrangement joins TRBV18 to TRBJ2-1; 7 bases align to TRBD2. The germline CDR1 and CDR2 sequences are KGHSH and LQKENI. Trimming removed 3 bases from V and 6 bases from J; junction bases left unmatched: 17. The CDR3 length is 18 residues. CDR3 region: CASSPPRALGGRVNEQFF. CDR3 nucleotide sequence: TGTGCCAGCTCACCCCCCCGGGCCCTCGGCGGGAGAGTCAATGAGCAGTTCTTC.

This clonotype has at least ten counts. The chain recombines TRBV14 with TRBJ2-3, with D possibly being TRBD2 (5 bases). The CDR3 covers 15 residues. V gave up 1 base and J gave up 0 bases, with 8 bases separating them. CDR1 and CDR2 from the germline V gene are SGHDN and FVKESK. The CDR3 DNA sequence: TGTGCCAGCAGCCAAGTCGGGGTTAGCACAGATACGCAGTATTTT. Translating it yields CASSQVGVSTDTQYF.

This clonotype was counted at least ten times. The chain uses TRBV29-1 and TRBJ2-2; 7 positions match TRBD1. V shed 7 bases, J shed 6 bases, and the junction held 8 bases outside the gene matches. The CDR3 runs to 13 residues. Germline values: CDR1 SQVTM, CDR2 ANQGSEA. The CDR3 DNA follows: TGCAGCGGGAGACAGGGTTTCTCCGGGGAGCTGTTTTTT. It translates to CSGRQGFSGELFF.

The chain has TRBV12-1 and TRBJ2-2; TRBD2 is the table's D call and was not checked against the DNA. TRBV12-1 is assigned pseudogene status. The CDR3 runs 16 residues. CDR3 region: CASSARLAGGTGELFF. CDR3 sequence (DNA): TGTGCCAGCAGCGCACGACTAGCGGGGGGCACCGGGGAGCTGTTTTTT.

This clonotype was seen a few times. The rearrangement joins TRBV7-3 to TRBJ1-1; D is perhaps TRBD1 (5 bases). Trimming shortened V by 5 bases and J by 3 bases, and 10 bases separated the two germline ends. Germline loops: CDR1 SGHTA, CDR2 FQGTGA. This CDR3 spans 13 amino acids. The CDR3 spells CASSRGMYTEAFF. CDR3 coding DNA: TGTGCCAGCAGCCGGGGCATGTACACTGAAGCTTTCTTT.

At least ten counts were recorded for this clonotype. The chain links TRBV20-1 to TRBJ2-1; 9 positions match TRBD2. J lost 5 bases, V lost 4 bases, and 9 bases had no gene match. Germline CDR1 reads DFQATT; CDR2 reads SNEGSKA (reference sequence). This CDR3 has 15 amino acids. As DNA, the CDR3 is TGCAGTGCTATTGACAGCGGGGGGCCTGACAATGAGCAGTTCTTC. Translated: CSAIDSGGPDNEQFF.

This clonotype has at least ten counts. V gene TRBV12-3 or TRBV12-4 combines with J gene TRBJ2-2; a possible D gene is TRBD1 (6 bases). CDR3 size: 13 residues. The germline V and J ends were trimmed by 5 bases and 6 bases, with 10 bases remaining between them. The CDR3 protein is CASSLQGPGELFF. CDR3 in DNA: TGTGCCAGCAGTCTGCAGGGGCCCGGGGAGCTGTTTTTT.

The rearrangement uses TRBV6-4 and TRBJ1-4; 7 nucleotides line up with TRBD1. This CDR3 spans 14 amino acids. The germline CDR1 and CDR2 sequences are MRHNA and SNTAGT. Trimming removed 6 bases from V and 6 bases from J; junction bases left unmatched: 7. CDR3 nucleotides: TGTGCCAGCAGCCAGGAGCAGGGGGATGAAAAACTGTTTTTT. Translated: CASSQEQGDEKLFF.

This clonotype came up a few times. Here the CDR3 reads CASSLVRPGHEQFF. In nucleotides, the CDR3 is TGTGCCAGCAGCTTAGTGCGGCCAGGGCATGAGCAGTTCTTC. The chain employs TRBV11-2 and TRBJ2-1; TRBD1 is a possible D gene (5 bases). The germline CDR1 and CDR2 sequences are SGHAT and FQNNGV. CDR3 length: 14 amino acids. Between the trimmed V and J ends, which lost 1 base and 8 bases, there was a span of 12 bases.

This clonotype was found many times. The gene calls are TRBV6-5 and TRBJ1-2; tentatively, D is TRBD1 (5 bases). Trimming took off 0 bases at V and 4 bases at J, with 18 bases between the two ends. Germline CDR1 MNHEY, CDR2 SVGAGI. The CDR3 length is 17 residues. The CDR3 loop is CASSYSINLQGGYGYTF. The CDR3 DNA reads as TGTGCCAGCAGTTACTCGATTAACCTTCAGGGTGGCTATGGCTACACCTTC.